Detailed here is one TCR beta chain. The germline CDR1 and CDR2 sequences are SGHRS and YFSETQ. V was clipped by 0 bases and J by 5 bases, with 14 bases between them. There are 15 residues in the CDR3. As originally analysed: Quantification of nucleated cells was approximated via reference gene primer amplification. Assay: immunoSEQ multiplex PCR; the TCRdb copy retains only in-frame clones and omits some. The V and J calls and the clone size are those of that table, but D and trimming were determined from the DNA. Of approximately 240,000 clones in the sample, 86% were seen once. These data originate in a study of blood T cell repertoires in COVID-19. Study as a whole: Whether acute or convalescent, the COVID-19 samples came from the United States, Italy and Spain.

Input material: PBMCs or T cells enriched from blood (not recorded which). J is TRBJ1-1 and V is TRBV5-1, with D tentatively TRBD1 (6 bases). The source of this sequence is a woman between 45 and 65 years old in a cohort exposed to, infected with or recovered from COVID-19 (not recorded which). The CDR3 protein is CASSLDSRGGTEAFF. For the CDR3, the DNA is TGCGCCAGCAGCTTGGACTCAAGGGGGGGAACTGAAGCTTTCTTT.